The 19 T cell receptor beta chains reported below all come from one sample, sequenced in a study of T cells after yellow fever vaccination. In TCRdb, the 5' RACE reads were re-called with MiXCR into one record per CDR3 protein. The sample records 200,000 to 300,000 distinct CDR3 sequences, 13% being singletons. Sequencing used CD4+ T cells sorted from PBMCs, obtained 45 days after the yellow fever booster vaccination. Receptors were obtained from a man aged 25-40 years who received the YFV17D yellow fever vaccine.

The gene calls are TRBV6-1 and TRBJ2-2, with 7 bases identical to TRBD1. With V trimmed by 5 bases and J by 7 bases, 7 bases remained unmatched. Germline CDR1 reads MNHNS; CDR2 reads SASEGT. The CDR3 runs to 14 residues. The CDR3 DNA is TGTGCCAGCAGTCCCGGGACAGCAGGCGGGGAGCTGTTTTTT. The encoded protein is CASSPGTAGGELFF.

The table lists this clonotype with a few counts. J is TRBJ2-4 and V is TRBV27; 9 positions match TRBD2. Germline V CDR1 and CDR2: MNHEY, SMNVEV (reference sequence). This CDR3 is built from 14 residues. J gave up 6 bases and V 3 bases, and 3 bases lay outside the gene matches. CDR3: CASSLSAGGNIQYF. The CDR3 nucleotides are TGTGCCAGCAGTTTGTCAGCGGGAGGAAACATTCAGTACTTC.

V is TRBV24-1 and J is TRBJ2-1; 9 bases line up with TRBD1. This CDR3 contains 16 residues. Germline assignment: CDR1 KGHDR and CDR2 SFDVKD. The V and J ends lost 4 bases and 4 bases, in that order; junction bases with no gene match: 7. The CDR3 DNA is TGTGCCACCAGTGACACCTCGGGACAGGGATACAATGAGCAGTTCTTC. Translating gives CATSDTSGQGYNEQFF.

This clonotype came up a few times. The genes are TRBV18 and TRBJ1-6; D is uncertain. The V gene's germline CDR1 is KGHSH and CDR2 LQKENI. This CDR3 is built from 12 residues. The V end lost 6 bases, the J end lost 10 bases, and 10 bases lay between the germline ends. The CDR3: CASSPDESPLHF. The CDR3 DNA reads TGTGCCAGCTCCCCCGATGAGTCACCCCTCCACTTT.

A few counts support this clonotype. The J gene is TRBJ2-7, the V gene TRBV6-2 or TRBV6-3; D possibly corresponds to TRBD1 (6 bases). This CDR3 has 15 amino acids. The germline V and J ends were trimmed by 4 bases and 0 bases, with 13 bases remaining between them. CDR1 is MNHEY and CDR2 is SVGEGT in the germline V gene. The CDR3 sequence: CASSSTGRSSYEQYF. CDR3 sequence (DNA): TGTGCCAGCAGTTCGACAGGAAGGAGCTCCTACGAGCAGTACTTC.

This chain connects TRBV20-1 to TRBJ2-3; D is unclear. Deletions cut 0 bases from V and 0 bases from J, with 13 bases between. This CDR3 comprises 16 residues. Germline CDR1 and CDR2: DFQATT and SNEGSKA (reference sequence). CDR3 amino acids: CSAREGLWDSTDTQYF. DNA of the CDR3: TGCAGTGCTAGAGAGGGCCTCTGGGATAGCACAGATACGCAGTATTTT.

This clonotype was picked up a small number of times. V gene TRBV7-8 combines with J gene TRBJ2-7; either TRBD1 or TRBD2 may supply D (6 bases each). Trimming cost V 0 bases and J 2 bases, with 23 bases left between them. CDR1 and CDR2 from the germline V gene are SGHVS and FQNEAQ. This CDR3 has 19 residues. CDR3 in amino acids: CASSLAAVGGTYHPYEQYF. The CDR3 region has the DNA TGTGCCAGCAGCTTAGCGGCGGTCGGCGGGACATACCACCCCTACGAGCAGTACTTC.

The chain has TRBV18 and TRBJ2-3; D is uncertain. The germline V gene has CDR1 KGHSH and CDR2 LQKENI. V was pared by 3 bases and J by 3 bases, with 7 bases between. The CDR3 has 13 residues. CDR3 nucleotides: TGTGCCAGCTCACCGACGGTTACAGATACGCAGTATTTT. The encoded protein is CASSPTVTDTQYF.

V usage is TRBV27 and J usage is TRBJ2-3, with 10 positions matching TRBD2. Germline V CDR1 and CDR2: MNHEY, SMNVEV (reference sequence). The CDR3 is 16 residues long. Trimming removed 8 bases from V and 1 base from J; junction bases left unmatched: 9. The CDR3 DNA is TGTGCCAGCGGACTCATCGGGACTAGCGGCACAGATACGCAGTATTTT. It specifies CASGLIGTSGTDTQYF.

In its sample, this clonotype was seen a few times. The chain links TRBV12-3 or TRBV12-4 to TRBJ2-1, with TRBD2 as a possible D gene (6 bases). Trimming shortened V by 3 bases and J by 4 bases, and 16 bases separated the two germline ends. The CDR3 consists of 16 residues. CDR3 residues: CASSFQVGGRYNEQFF. The CDR3 DNA sequence: TGTGCCAGCAGTTTTCAAGTGGGAGGTCGTTACAATGAGCAGTTCTTC.

The chain employs TRBV12-3 or TRBV12-4 and TRBJ2-4; TRBD2 aligns across 8 bases. V trimming: 6 bases; J trimming: 0 bases; junction bases outside the gene matches: 10. The CDR3 covers 17 residues. The CDR3 sequence: CASSPGGDYLAKNIQYF. The CDR3 DNA follows: TGTGCCAGCAGCCCCGGGGGGGATTACCTAGCCAAAAACATTCAGTACTTC.

In DNA, the CDR3 is TGTGCCGCCCGACAGGACTACGAGCAGTACTTC. The encoded protein is CAARQDYEQYF. The chain combines TRBV10-3 with TRBJ2-7; perhaps TRBD1 as D (6 bases). Germline lookup yields CDR1 ENHRY and CDR2 SYGVKD. Trimming took 11 bases from V and 3 from J, leaving 11 bases between them. This CDR3 region has 11 residues.

This clonotype was found a few times. V usage is TRBV20-1 and J usage is TRBJ2-7; 9 bases agree with TRBD2. V was pared by 3 bases and J by 6 bases, with 6 bases of the junction left unmatched. Germline assignment: CDR1 DFQATT and CDR2 SNEGSKA (reference sequence). This CDR3 comprises 13 residues. CDR3 loop: CSARAGGPFEQYF. The CDR3 nucleotides are TGCAGTGCTAGGGCGGGAGGGCCTTTCGAGCAGTACTTC.

The rearrangement joins TRBV18 to TRBJ2-7; no clear D gene. Germline loops: CDR1 KGHSH, CDR2 LQKENI. Trimming removed 6 bases from V and 3 bases from J, with 12 bases in between. The CDR3 is 13 residues long. Here the CDR3 reads CASSPGPIYEQYF. As DNA, the CDR3 is TGTGCCAGCTCCCCCGGACCGATCTACGAGCAGTACTTC.

In this sample, this clonotype turned up a few times. This chain uses TRBV20-1 with TRBJ2-1, with a weak D call TRBD2 (5 bases). The V end lost 3 bases, the J end lost 6 bases, and 21 bases lay between the germline ends. The germline gives CDR1 DFQATT, CDR2 SNEGSKA (reference sequence). CDR3 size: 16 residues. CDR3 sequence (DNA): TGCAGTGCTAGGGTTTGGAGGACCCGCGAAGGCAATGAGCAGTTCTTC. Amino acid sequence: CSARVWRTREGNEQFF.

This clonotype has just a few counts. V usage is TRBV19 and J usage is TRBJ2-1; TRBD2 is a possible D gene (6 bases). Germline loops: CDR1 LNHDA, CDR2 SQIVND (reference sequence). Trimming took off 7 bases at V and 7 bases at J, with 20 bases between the two ends. The CDR3 runs 15 residues. The CDR3 is CASTEVRAGGNEQFF. DNA of the CDR3: TGTGCCAGTACCGAAGTACGGGCCGGGGGAAATGAGCAGTTCTTC.

The chain recombines TRBV2 with TRBJ1-5; tentatively, D is TRBD1 (5 bases). V lost 9 bases and J 1 base, leaving 13 bases between the germline ends. The CDR3 totals 14 residues. Germline CDR1 reads SNHLY; CDR2 reads FYNNEI. The CDR3: CASRPGLSNQPQHF. CDR3 coding DNA: TGTGCCAGTAGACCAGGGTTAAGCAATCAGCCCCAGCATTTT.

The chain combines TRBV11-2 with TRBJ2-7; D unclear. Trimming pared 3 bases from V and 0 bases from J, leaving 12 bases between. Looked up from germline, CDR1 is SGHAT and CDR2 is FQNNGV. There are 15 residues in the CDR3. DNA of the CDR3: TGTGCCAGCAGCTTGTTCGACCTCAGCTCCTACGAGCAGTACTTC. This gives the protein CASSLFDLSSYEQYF.

This clonotype was observed many times. The chain is built from TRBV6-2 or TRBV6-3 and TRBJ2-7; 9 positions agree with TRBD1. The junction had 6 bases not matched to a gene; V was cut back by 8 bases and J by 1 base. The CDR3 sequence is 14 residues long. The germline CDR1 and CDR2 sequences are MNHEY and SVGEGT. The CDR3 coding sequence is TGTGCCAGCCAGCCGGGACAGGGATCCTACGAGCAGTACTTC. It is translated as CASQPGQGSYEQYF.